This T cell receptor (beta chain) came from a study of cytomegalovirus exposure and HLA in healthy donors. Study conclusions and caveats: For cytomegalovirus status, the classifier reportedly gave diagnoses with high specificity and sensitivity. Most TCR sequences were seen very rarely across donors, but some public TCRs occurred in many.

The donors were members of the validation cohort comprising 100 to 150 subjects, separate from the roughly 640-subject first cohort. The CDR3 has 13 amino acids. The V end lost 3 bases, the J end lost 2 bases, and 7 bases lay between the germline ends. From germline, CDR1 is GTSNPN and CDR2 SVGIG (reference sequence). Sequencing used immunoSEQ multiplex PCR; TCRdb keeps in-frame clones, though not all of them. The repertoire consists of under 200,000 clones, with about 90% occurring once and the leading ten covering around 5%. This clone was seen more than once but under ten times. Its antigen remains unknown.

This receptor was obtained from a woman aged 25 to 39 in good health and CMV-seronegative. The sample consisted of PBMCs. The chain links TRBV30 to TRBJ2-2; no clear D. The CDR3 protein is CAWSFLNTGELFF. In DNA form, the CDR3 reads TGTGCCTGGAGCTTTCTAAACACCGGGGAGCTGTTTTTT.